This TCR beta chain was sequenced in a study of response to subunit inactivated influenza vaccine. Study observations and caveats: After each seasonal influenza vaccination, few new T cells are recruited, the authors suggested.

This clonotype has only a few counts. Its specificity is unknown. From germline, CDR1 is DFQATT and CDR2 SNEGSKA (reference sequence). This CDR3 region has 12 residues. Trimming removed 6 bases from V and 5 bases from J, with 14 bases in between. TCRdb redid the calling of the RT-PCR reads with MiXCR, one entry per CDR3 protein. The sample has some 480,000 distinct CDR3 sequences, approximately 10% seen once; the top ten hold approximately 12%. The sample was PBMCs from blood, taken roughly 46 days after vaccination. V is TRBV20-1 and J is TRBJ2-7; D remains ambiguous. This TCR was sampled from a man aged 45 to 65 who received an inactivated influenza vaccine. The CDR3, as DNA: TGCAGTGCGAGTCCCGGCGAGGACGAGCAGTACTTC. It encodes CSASPGEDEQYF.